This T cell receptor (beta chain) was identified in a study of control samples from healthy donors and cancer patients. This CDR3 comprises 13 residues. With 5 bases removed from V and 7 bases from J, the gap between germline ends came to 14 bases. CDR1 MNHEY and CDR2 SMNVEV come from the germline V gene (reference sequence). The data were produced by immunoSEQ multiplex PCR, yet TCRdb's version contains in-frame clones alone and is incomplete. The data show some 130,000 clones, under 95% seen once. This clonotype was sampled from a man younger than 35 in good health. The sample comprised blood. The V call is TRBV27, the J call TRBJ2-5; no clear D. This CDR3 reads CASSPTRVGTQYF. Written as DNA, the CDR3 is TGTGCCAGCAGTCCGACCCGGGTCGGGACCCAGTACTTC.